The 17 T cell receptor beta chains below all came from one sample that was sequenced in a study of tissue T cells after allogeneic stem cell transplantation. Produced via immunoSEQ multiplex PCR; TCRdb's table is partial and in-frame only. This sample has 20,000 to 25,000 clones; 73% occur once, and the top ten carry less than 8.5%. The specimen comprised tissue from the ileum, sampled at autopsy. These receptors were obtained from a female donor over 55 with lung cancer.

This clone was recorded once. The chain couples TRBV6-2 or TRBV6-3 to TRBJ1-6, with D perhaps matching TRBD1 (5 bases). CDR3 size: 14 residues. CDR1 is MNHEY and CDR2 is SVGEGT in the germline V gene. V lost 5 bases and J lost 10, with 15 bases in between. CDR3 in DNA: TGTGCCAGCAGTCGGGGGAGAAGGGAGTCACCCCTCCACTTT. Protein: CASSRGRRESPLHF.

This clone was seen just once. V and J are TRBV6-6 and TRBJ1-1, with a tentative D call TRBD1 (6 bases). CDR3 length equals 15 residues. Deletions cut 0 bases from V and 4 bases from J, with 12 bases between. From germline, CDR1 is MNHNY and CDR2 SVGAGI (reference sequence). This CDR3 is CASSYSQEGGTEAFF. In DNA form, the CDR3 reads TGTGCCAGCAGTTACTCTCAGGAGGGGGGCACTGAAGCTTTCTTT.

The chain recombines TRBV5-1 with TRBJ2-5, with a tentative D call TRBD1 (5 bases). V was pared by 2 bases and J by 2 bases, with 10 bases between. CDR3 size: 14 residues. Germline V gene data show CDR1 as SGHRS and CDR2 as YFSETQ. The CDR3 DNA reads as TGCGCCAGCAGCTTCCAGGGATCTCAAGAGACCCAGTACTTC. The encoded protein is CASSFQGSQETQYF.

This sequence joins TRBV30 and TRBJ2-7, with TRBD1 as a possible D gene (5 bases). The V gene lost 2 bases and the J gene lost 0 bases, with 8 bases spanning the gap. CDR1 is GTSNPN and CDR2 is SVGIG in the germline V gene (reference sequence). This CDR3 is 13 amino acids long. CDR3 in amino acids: CAWSQGNSYEQYF. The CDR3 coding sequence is TGTGCCTGGAGTCAGGGCAACTCCTACGAGCAGTACTTC.

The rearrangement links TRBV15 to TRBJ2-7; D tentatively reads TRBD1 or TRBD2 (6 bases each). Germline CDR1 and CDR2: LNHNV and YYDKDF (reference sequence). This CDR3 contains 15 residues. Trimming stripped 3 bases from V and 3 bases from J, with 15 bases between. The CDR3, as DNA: TGTGCCACCAGCAGTGGGGGGCTAGGGGACTACGAGCAGTACTTC. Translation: CATSSGGLGDYEQYF. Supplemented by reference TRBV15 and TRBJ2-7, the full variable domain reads DAMVIQNPRYQVTQFGKPVTLSCSQTLNHNVMYWYQQKSSQAPKLLFHYYDKDFNNEADTPDNFQSRRPNTSFCFLDIRSPGLGDTAMYLCATSSGGLGDYEQYFGPGTRLTVT.

The CDR3: CASSFRGGDYGYTF. The CDR3 nucleotides are TGTGCCAGCAGTTTCAGGGGAGGCGACTATGGCTACACCTTC. V and J are TRBV6-5 and TRBJ1-2; weak D call: TRBD1 (6 bases). Germline CDR1 reads MNHEY; CDR2 reads SVGAGI. CDR3 length: 14 residues. Between the trimmed V and J ends, which lost 4 bases and 3 bases, there was a span of 12 bases.

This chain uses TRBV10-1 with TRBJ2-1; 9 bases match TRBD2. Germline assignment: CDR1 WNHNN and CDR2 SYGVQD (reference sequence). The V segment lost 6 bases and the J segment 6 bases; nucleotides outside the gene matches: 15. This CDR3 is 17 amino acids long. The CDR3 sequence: CASSDYISGRGINEQFF. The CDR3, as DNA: TGCGCCAGCAGCGATTATATTAGCGGGAGAGGGATCAATGAGCAGTTCTTC.

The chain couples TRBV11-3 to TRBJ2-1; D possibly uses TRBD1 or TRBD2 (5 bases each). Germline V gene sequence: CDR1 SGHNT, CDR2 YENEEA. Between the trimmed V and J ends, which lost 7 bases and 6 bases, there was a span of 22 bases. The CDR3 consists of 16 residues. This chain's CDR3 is CASKPGTYYSPNEQFF. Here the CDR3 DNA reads TGTGCCAGCAAGCCCGGGACCTACTATTCCCCCAATGAGCAGTTCTTC.

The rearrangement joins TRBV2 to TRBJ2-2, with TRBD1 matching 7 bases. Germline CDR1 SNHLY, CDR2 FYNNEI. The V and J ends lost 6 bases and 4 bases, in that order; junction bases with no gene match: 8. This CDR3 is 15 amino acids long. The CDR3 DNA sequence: TGTGCCAGCAGGAATGACAGGGCTAGCACCGGGGAGCTGTTTTTT. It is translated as CASRNDRASTGELFF.

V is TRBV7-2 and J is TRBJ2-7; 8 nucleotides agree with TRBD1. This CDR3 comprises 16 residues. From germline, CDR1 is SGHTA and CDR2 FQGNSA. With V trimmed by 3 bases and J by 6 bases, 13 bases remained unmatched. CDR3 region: CASSFQLGQVGGEQYF. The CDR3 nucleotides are TGTGCCAGCAGCTTCCAATTGGGACAGGTCGGCGGCGAGCAGTACTTC.

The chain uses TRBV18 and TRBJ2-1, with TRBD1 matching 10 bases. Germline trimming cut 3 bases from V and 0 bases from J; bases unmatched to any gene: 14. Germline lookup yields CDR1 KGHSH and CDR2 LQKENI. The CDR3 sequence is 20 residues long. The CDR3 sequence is CASSPYAGTGAYSSYNEQFF. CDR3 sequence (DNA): TGTGCCAGCTCACCGTATGCCGGGACAGGGGCGTATAGCTCCTACAATGAGCAGTTCTTC.

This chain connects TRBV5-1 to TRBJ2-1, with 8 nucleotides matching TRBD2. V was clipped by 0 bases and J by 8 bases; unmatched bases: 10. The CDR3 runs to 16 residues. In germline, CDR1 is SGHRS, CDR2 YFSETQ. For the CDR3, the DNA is TGCGCCAGCAGCTTGGGACCAGATGGCGGGAGGTATGAGCAGTTCTTC. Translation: CASSLGPDGGRYEQFF. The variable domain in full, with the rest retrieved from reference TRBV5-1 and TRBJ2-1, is KAGVTQTPRYLIKTRGQQVTLSCSPISGHRSVSWYQQTPGQGLQFLFEYFSETQRNKGNFPGRFSGRQFSNSRSEMNVSTLELGDSALYLCASSLGPDGGRYEQFFGPGTRLTVL.

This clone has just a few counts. The CDR3 coding sequence is TGCAGCGCTACTCTTCGGGCCGGTAGGGAAGCTTTCTTT. Its protein is CSATLRAGREAFF. This chain joins TRBV29-1 and TRBJ1-1; D not resolved. The V and J ends lost 7 bases and 8 bases respectively, with 20 bases between them. Per germline, CDR1 SQVTM and CDR2 ANQGSEA. The CDR3 has 13 residues.

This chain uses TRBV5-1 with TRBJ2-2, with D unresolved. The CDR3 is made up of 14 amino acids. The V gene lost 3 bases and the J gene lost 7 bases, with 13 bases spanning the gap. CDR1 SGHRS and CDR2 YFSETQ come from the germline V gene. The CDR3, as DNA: TGCGCCAGCAGCTACCGAGAGACCCGCGGGGAGCTGTTTTTT. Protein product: CASSYRETRGELFF.

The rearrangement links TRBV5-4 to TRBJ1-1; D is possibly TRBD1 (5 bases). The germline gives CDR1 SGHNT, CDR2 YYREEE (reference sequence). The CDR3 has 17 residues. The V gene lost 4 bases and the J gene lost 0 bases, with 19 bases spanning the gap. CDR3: CASSPQPRTSMNTEAFF. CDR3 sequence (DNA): TGTGCCAGCAGCCCCCAACCGAGGACATCCATGAACACTGAAGCTTTCTTT.

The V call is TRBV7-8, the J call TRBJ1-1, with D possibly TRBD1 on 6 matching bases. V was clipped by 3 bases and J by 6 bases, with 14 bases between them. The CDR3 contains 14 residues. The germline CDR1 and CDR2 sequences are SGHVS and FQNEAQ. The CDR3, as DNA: TGTGCCAGCAGCTTTTCGGGGGGCGCAGCTGAAGCTTTCTTT. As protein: CASSFSGGAAEAFF.

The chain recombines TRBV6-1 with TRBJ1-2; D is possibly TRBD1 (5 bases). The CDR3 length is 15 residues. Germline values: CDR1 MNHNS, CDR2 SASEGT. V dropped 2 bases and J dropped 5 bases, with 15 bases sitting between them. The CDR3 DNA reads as TGTGCCAGCAGTGAATTTCTGCGGGGCGATTATGGCTACACCTTC. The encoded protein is CASSEFLRGDYGYTF.